The rows below give T cell receptor beta chains drawn from one sample of a study of control samples from healthy donors and cancer patients. The repertoire was sequenced with immunoSEQ multiplex PCR; TCRdb's copy has only in-frame clones and lacks some. The sample shows over 85,000 clones, roughly 80% of them seen only once. The material sequenced was PBMCs. The receptors come from an older man with lung cancer. Each CDR3 is given with its conserved first and last residue. The order of the fields is clone size, V gene, J gene, D gene, CDR3 protein, CDR3 DNA. D genes are given only for firm matches. A row's size may be missing; if present it is once, few, many or a size class.

abundance: once
v_gene: TRBV7-9
j_gene: TRBJ2-1
d_gene: .
CDR3aa: CASSWLVRGSYNEQFF
CDR3nt: TGTGCCAGCAGCTGGTTGGTACGGGGCTCCTACAATGAGCAGTTCTTC

abundance: .
v_gene: TRBV19
j_gene: TRBJ1-2
d_gene: .
CDR3aa: CASRAPPGAFGYGYTF
CDR3nt: TGTGCCAGTAGGGCCCCGCCAGGGGCTTTTGGCTATGGCTACACCTTC

abundance: .
v_gene: TRBV21-1
j_gene: TRBJ1-5
d_gene: .
CDR3aa: CASSPAAGRPSNQPQHF
CDR3nt: TGTGCCAGCAGCCCAGCAGCAGGACGGCCCTCCAATCAGCCCCAGCATTTT

abundance: .
v_gene: TRBV7-3
j_gene: TRBJ2-3
d_gene: .
CDR3aa: CASSFQTRGVDTQYF
CDR3nt: TGTGCCAGCAGCTTCCAGACTAGGGGGGTAGATACGCAGTATTTT

abundance: few
v_gene: TRBV2
j_gene: TRBJ1-4
d_gene: .
CDR3aa: CASSESGTRGEKLFF
CDR3nt: TGTGCCAGCAGCGAAAGCGGGACCAGAGGTGAAAAACTGTTTTTT

abundance: .
v_gene: TRBV28
j_gene: TRBJ2-7
d_gene: .
CDR3aa: CASSLSGAAGEQYF
CDR3nt: TGTGCCAGCAGTTTATCAGGGGCGGCGGGGGAGCAGTACTTC

abundance: .
v_gene: TRBV29-1
j_gene: TRBJ1-1
d_gene: .
CDR3aa: CSVDTLSLKGEAFF
CDR3nt: TGCAGCGTTGATACACTGAGTTTAAAAGGTGAAGCTTTCTTT

abundance: .
v_gene: TRBV7-9
j_gene: TRBJ1-6
d_gene: .
CDR3aa: CASSLESISNSPLHF
CDR3nt: TGTGCCAGCAGCTTAGAGTCTATCTCTAATTCACCCCTCCACTTT

abundance: .
v_gene: TRBV11-2
j_gene: TRBJ2-1
d_gene: .
CDR3aa: CASSSLSANEQFF
CDR3nt: TGTGCCAGCAGCTCCCTCAGCGCTAATGAGCAGTTCTTC

abundance: .
v_gene: TRBV7-9
j_gene: TRBJ1-1
d_gene: .
CDR3aa: CASSLARQANTEAFF
CDR3nt: TGTGCCAGCAGCTTAGCGCGCCAGGCCAACACTGAAGCTTTCTTT

abundance: few
v_gene: TRBV6-4
j_gene: TRBJ2-1
d_gene: .
CDR3aa: CASSDSIWGGPNEQFF
CDR3nt: TGTGCCAGCAGTGACTCGATATGGGGGGGCCCTAATGAGCAGTTCTTC

abundance: .
v_gene: TRBV28
j_gene: TRBJ1-3
d_gene: .
CDR3aa: CASKFESAGNTIYF
CDR3nt: TGTGCCAGCAAATTTGAGAGTGCTGGAAACACCATATATTTT

abundance: .
v_gene: TRBV27
j_gene: TRBJ2-1
d_gene: .
CDR3aa: CASSDGFYNEQFF
CDR3nt: TGTGCCAGCAGTGACGGATTTTACAATGAGCAGTTCTTC

abundance: once
v_gene: TRBV7-8
j_gene: TRBJ1-2
d_gene: TRBD1
CDR3aa: CASSPRGRAQYGEGYTF
CDR3nt: TGTGCCAGCAGCCCCAGGGGGAGGGCCCAATACGGGGAGGGCTACACCTTC

abundance: .
v_gene: TRBV20-1
j_gene: TRBJ2-1
d_gene: .
CDR3aa: CSASQGDEQFF
CDR3nt: TGCAGTGCTAGCCAGGGTGATGAGCAGTTCTTC

abundance: .
v_gene: TRBV3-1/TRBV3-2
j_gene: TRBJ2-3
d_gene: TRBD2
CDR3aa: CASSGSLGLAGVTDTQYF
CDR3nt: TGTGCCAGCAGCGGTTCTTTGGGACTAGCGGGGGTCACAGATACGCAGTATTTT

abundance: .
v_gene: TRBV2
j_gene: TRBJ1-1
d_gene: .
CDR3aa: CASNSRQANTEAFF
CDR3nt: TGTGCCAGCAACTCTCGGCAGGCGAACACTGAAGCTTTCTTT

abundance: once
v_gene: TRBV11-2
j_gene: TRBJ1-1
d_gene: .
CDR3aa: CASSSPLGSLNTEAFF
CDR3nt: TGTGCCAGCAGCTCTCCCCTAGGCAGCTTGAACACTGAAGCTTTCTTT

abundance: .
v_gene: TRBV23-1
j_gene: TRBJ1-1
d_gene: TRBD1
CDR3aa: CASATGTGKGGPEAFF
CDR3nt: TGCGCCAGCGCAACCGGGACAGGGAAGGGGGGACCTGAAGCTTTCTTT

abundance: .
v_gene: TRBV18
j_gene: TRBJ2-7
d_gene: TRBD1
CDR3aa: CASSLPRGQSEQYF
CDR3nt: TGTGCCAGCTCACTACCACGGGGACAGTCGGAGCAGTACTTC

abundance: .
v_gene: TRBV7-2
j_gene: TRBJ2-7
d_gene: TRBD2
CDR3aa: CASSSRTSGNYEQYF
CDR3nt: TGTGCCAGCAGCTCCCGGACTAGCGGAAACTACGAGCAGTACTTC

abundance: .
v_gene: TRBV5-1
j_gene: TRBJ2-2
d_gene: .
CDR3aa: CASSLTPRGTGELFF
CDR3nt: TGCGCCAGCAGCTTGACCCCGCGGGGCACCGGGGAGCTGTTTTTT

abundance: .
v_gene: TRBV2
j_gene: TRBJ1-3
d_gene: .
CDR3aa: CASSEGPGYSGNTIYF
CDR3nt: TGTGCCAGCAGTGAAGGCCCGGGATACTCTGGAAACACCATATATTTT

abundance: few
v_gene: TRBV7-9
j_gene: TRBJ1-2
d_gene: TRBD1
CDR3aa: CAGQGNYGYTF
CDR3nt: TGTGCCGGACAGGGAAACTATGGCTACACCTTC

abundance: .
v_gene: TRBV6-1
j_gene: TRBJ1-1
d_gene: .
CDR3aa: CASSEARRTEAFF
CDR3nt: TGTGCCAGCAGTGAAGCTCGGCGGACTGAAGCTTTCTTT

abundance: .
v_gene: TRBV6-5
j_gene: TRBJ2-7
d_gene: TRBD1
CDR3aa: CASREAGGYEQYF
CDR3nt: TGTGCCAGCAGGGAGGCAGGGGGCTACGAGCAGTACTTC

abundance: .
v_gene: TRBV27
j_gene: TRBJ2-3
d_gene: TRBD2
CDR3aa: CASSLTSGGGRTDTQYF
CDR3nt: TGTGCCAGCAGTTTAACTAGCGGGGGGGGACGCACAGATACGCAGTATTTT

abundance: .
v_gene: TRBV5-4
j_gene: TRBJ1-6
d_gene: .
CDR3aa: CASSLAFPGQNNSPLHF
CDR3nt: TGTGCCAGCAGCTTGGCATTTCCGGGACAAAATAATTCACCCCTCCACTTT

abundance: .
v_gene: TRBV3-1/TRBV3-2
j_gene: TRBJ2-5
d_gene: .
CDR3aa: CASSQDRRGTQYF
CDR3nt: TGTGCCAGCAGCCAAGACCGGAGGGGGACCCAGTACTTC

abundance: .
v_gene: TRBV28
j_gene: TRBJ2-2
d_gene: .
CDR3aa: CASTLKGAGHAGELFF
CDR3nt: TGTGCCAGCACCCTTAAAGGTGCAGGGCACGCCGGGGAGCTGTTTTTT

abundance: .
v_gene: TRBV18
j_gene: TRBJ2-7
d_gene: .
CDR3aa: CASSLGTLYEQYF
CDR3nt: TGTGCCAGCTCCCTCGGGACACTCTACGAGCAGTACTTC

abundance: .
v_gene: TRBV29-1
j_gene: TRBJ1-5
d_gene: .
CDR3aa: CSAGLDNQPQHF
CDR3nt: TGCAGCGCCGGACTCGACAATCAGCCCCAGCATTTT

abundance: .
v_gene: TRBV4-1
j_gene: TRBJ1-1
d_gene: TRBD1
CDR3aa: CASSQEPTGVTEAFF
CDR3nt: TGCGCCAGCAGCCAAGAGCCGACAGGGGTAACTGAAGCTTTCTTT

abundance: .
v_gene: TRBV19
j_gene: TRBJ2-7
d_gene: .
CDR3aa: CASTPGSADTYEQYF
CDR3nt: TGTGCCAGTACCCCCGGCTCTGCCGACACCTACGAGCAGTACTTC